This TCR beta chain was documented in a study of blood T cells in healthy people across ages. General study findings and limits: It was held that diversity estimates obtained from one million T cells represented underestimates.

Using a J-beta primer mix together with a sample-barcoded 5' primer, a second PCR was run for roughly 7 to 11 cycles. A single record per CDR3 protein comes from TCRdb applying MiXCR to the 5' RACE reads. The sample shows over 300,000 distinct CDR3 sequences, 45% to 65% of them seen only once. As to this clonotype: The antigen is not known.

CDR3 length equals 14 residues. The ends were cut back, 0 bases at V and 4 bases at J, with 9 bases in the middle. The germline CDR1 and CDR2 sequences are LGHDT and YNNKEL (reference sequence). J is TRBJ1-2 and V is TRBV3-1, with D possibly TRBD1 on 6 matching bases. The sequence came from a man in his 60s in good health. Sequenced: blood. The CDR3 DNA reads as TGTGCCAGCAGCCAAGAGGGGGGCCTCTATGGCTACACCTTC. This encodes CASSQEGGLYGYTF.